The T cell receptor (beta chain) under discussion was sequenced for a study of T cell responses to AZD1222 COVID-19 vaccine. Study results and limitations: The breadth and depth of Spike-specific TCRs increased once two AZD1222 doses had been given.

With respect to this clone: The antigen is undetermined.

The protocol was immunoSEQ multiplex PCR, while the TCRdb copy is restricted to in-frame clones and leaves out a portion. This sample's table reports about 140,000 clones. The V gene's germline CDR1 is SGHTA and CDR2 FQGTGA. This CDR3 has 15 amino acids. The V end was cut by 0 bases, the J end by 1 base, with 8 bases between. The chain employs TRBV7-3 and TRBJ2-3; D is ambiguous. The sequenced sample was peripheral blood. This sequence was found in an adult in good health. CDR3 nucleotides: TGTGCCAGCAGCTTAACGGGCGGAGGCACAGATACGCAGTATTTT. This encodes CASSLTGGGTDTQYF. The whole variable domain, filled in from reference TRBV7-3 and TRBJ2-3, reads GAGVSQTPSNKVTEKGKYVELRCDPISGHTALYWYRQSLGQGPEFLIYFQGTGAADDSGLPNDRFFAVRPEGSVSTLKIQRTERGDSAVYLCASSLTGGGTDTQYFGPGTRLTVL.